Presented here are 10 T cell receptor beta chains from one specimen sequenced in a study of shared clonotypes between healthy human individuals. TCRdb keeps only in-frame clones here, not all; method: immunoSEQ multiplex PCR. The sample lists roughly 2 million clones, 95% occurring once. The sequenced material came from naive CD4+ T cells sorted from blood. As to subset: CD45RA+ positively selected. These receptors all stem from a man aged 18 to 29 in good health.

In DNA form, the CDR3 reads TGTGCCAGCAGCGGACAGATCTACAATGAGCAGTTCTTC. This translates into CASSGQIYNEQFF. The chain joins TRBV9 to TRBJ2-1; tentatively, D is TRBD1 (5 bases). CDR3 size: 13 residues. Per germline, CDR1 SGDLS and CDR2 YYNGEE. V lost 3 bases and J 3 bases, leaving 7 bases between the germline ends.

This clone has a single count. The identical CDR3 is also encoded by other nucleotide sequences in the sample. The V gene is TRBV19, the J gene TRBJ1-2; unclear D gene. The CDR3 runs to 12 residues. Germline V gene sequence: CDR1 LNHDA, CDR2 SQIVND (reference sequence). Trimming stripped 0 bases from V and 4 bases from J, with 3 bases between. CDR3: CASSIDPYGYTF. CDR3 nucleotides: TGTGCCAGTAGTATAGATCCCTATGGCTACACCTTC. Looking up the rest from reference TRBV19 and TRBJ1-2 gives the full variable domain: DGGITQSPKYLFRKEGQNVTLSCEQNLNHDAMYWYRQDPGQGLRLIYYSQIVNDFQKGDIAEGYSVSREKKESFPLTVTSAQKNPTAFYLCASSIDPYGYTFGSGTRLTVV.

This clone was detected a few times. The rearrangement uses TRBV18 and TRBJ2-5; D not resolved. V was clipped by 6 bases and J by 6 bases, with 11 bases between them. There are 12 residues in the CDR3. In germline, CDR1 is KGHSH, CDR2 LQKENI. Here the CDR3 reads CASSLDEKTQYF. The CDR3 DNA follows: TGTGCCAGCTCGTTGGACGAAAAGACCCAGTACTTC.

This clone showed up just once. This chain uses TRBV4-1 with TRBJ2-7; either TRBD1 or TRBD2 may supply D (5 bases each). Germline V gene data show CDR1 as MGHRA and CDR2 as YSYEKL. This CDR3 is built from 16 residues. V was shortened by 4 bases and J by 0 bases, with 16 bases between the two germline ends. The CDR3 DNA is TGCGCCAGCAGCCCAGGGACCGGGATTAGCTCCTACGAGCAGTACTTC. Encoded protein: CASSPGTGISSYEQYF.

V is TRBV5-6 and J is TRBJ1-1; 7 nucleotides agree with TRBD1. The CDR3 consists of 15 residues. V trimming: 4 bases; J trimming: 1 base; junction bases outside the gene matches: 7. Germline CDR1 and CDR2: SGHDT and YYEEEE. This CDR3 reads CASSIGGQRNTEAFF. In DNA form, the CDR3 reads TGTGCCAGCAGCATCGGGGGACAGAGGAACACTGAAGCTTTCTTT.

The chain combines TRBV10-3 with TRBJ2-2; possible D gene TRBD2, 5 bases. The CDR3 spans 16 residues. CDR1 is ENHRY, CDR2 SYGVKD, per germline. Trimming removed 4 bases at V and 5 bases at J, with 17 bases between. CDR3 protein: CAISAVLGLYTGELFF. The CDR3 DNA reads as TGTGCCATCAGTGCCGTCCTCGGACTTTATACCGGGGAGCTGTTTTTT.

V usage is TRBV18 and J usage is TRBJ2-6; possible D gene TRBD2, 5 bases. Trimming left V 5 bases short and J 2 bases short, with 10 bases between. Germline lookup yields CDR1 KGHSH and CDR2 LQKENI. This CDR3 region has 15 residues. DNA for the CDR3: TGTGCCAGCTCAAAGGGAGACGCTGGGGCCAACGTCCTGACTTTC. Translating gives CASSKGDAGANVLTF.

This clone was detected only once. This sequence joins TRBV5-8 and TRBJ1-2, with a possible D match to TRBD1 (6 bases). Trimming took off 0 bases at V and 4 bases at J, with 13 bases between the two ends. Germline V gives CDR1 SGHTS, CDR2 YDEGEE. There are 15 residues in the CDR3. CDR3 DNA sequence: TGTGCCAGCAGCTTGGGGACAGTTCTTGGCTATGGCTACACCTTC. Its translation: CASSLGTVLGYGYTF.

The chain carries TRBV11-2 and TRBJ2-3; TRBD2 matches at 12 bases. Trimming cost V 5 bases and J 2 bases; bases outside gene matches: 8. The CDR3 covers 17 residues. CDR1 and CDR2 from the germline V gene are SGHAT and FQNNGV. CDR3 nucleotides: TGTGCCAGCAGCCGATTAACTAGCGGGGGGAACACAGATACGCAGTATTTT. Its translation is CASSRLTSGGNTDTQYF.

The chain employs TRBV2 and TRBJ2-1; a possible D gene is TRBD2 (5 bases). Germline CDR1 reads SNHLY; CDR2 reads FYNNEI. Trimming shortened V by 4 bases and J by 6 bases, and 13 bases separated the two germline ends. The length of the CDR3 is 14 residues. This CDR3 is CASSGHPRGNEQFF. For the CDR3, the DNA is TGTGCCAGCAGTGGACATCCCCGGGGCAATGAGCAGTTCTTC.